This T cell receptor beta chain comes out of a study of tumor-infiltrating lymphocytes in localized non-small cell lung cancer. Turning to the study itself: Several tumor histologies, both smoking statuses, and some post-neoadjuvant chemotherapy samples were included.

TCRdb's copy holds only in-frame clones and misses some; the assay was immunoSEQ multiplex PCR. The top ten clones hold more than 3% of a sample with under 15,000 clones, over 75% of them seen once. The germline CDR1 and CDR2 sequences are MNHEY and SVGAGI. The CDR3 totals 16 residues. V lost 4 bases, J lost 2 bases, and 7 bases stayed unmatched. In its sample, this clone was seen a few times. The chain couples TRBV6-5 to TRBJ2-7, with 11 bases fitting TRBD1. The sample consisted of uninvolved lung tissue not adjacent to the tumor. This sequence originates from a human donor with non-small cell lung cancer. The CDR3 region is CASSSGTGGGTYEQYF. Written as DNA, the CDR3 is TGTGCCAGCAGTTCCGGGACAGGGGGGGGGACCTACGAGCAGTACTTC.